The present T cell receptor beta chain was sequenced within a study of Ad26.COV2.S vaccination and SARS-CoV-2 variants. Looking at the study overall: Once, or twice with 56 days between doses, Ad26.COV2.S was given intramuscularly. Points from the study as a whole: Responses of spike-specific T cells (both CD8+ and CD4+) reportedly showed substantial breadth after vaccination.

Assay used: immunoSEQ multiplex PCR; TCRdb lists only in-frame clones, some missing. In the table there are roughly 300,000 clones, 88% of which are singletons. Documented treatment: about 20 received Ad26.COV2.S at low or high dose, single or two shots; several received placebo; per-sample allocation not given. At day 63 after the first vaccine or placebo injection, samples were drawn. Trimming cost V 6 bases and J 0 bases, with 18 bases left between them. Germline V gives CDR1 MNHEY, CDR2 SMNVEV (reference sequence). The CDR3 totals 18 residues. Comments on this clone: Its cognate antigen is unknown.

The sequencing used peripheral blood, collected in a trial of Ad26.COV2.S vaccine versus placebo. V is TRBV27 and J is TRBJ2-6, with a possible D match to TRBD1 (5 bases). The sequence came from a person aged 18-60 years who received the Ad26.COV2.S COVID-19 vaccine or a placebo. The CDR3 region has the DNA TGTGCCAGCAGCCCCCAGAGACAGCACTACTCTGGGGCCAACGTCCTGACTTTC. It codes for CASSPQRQHYSGANVLTF.